This TCR beta chain was obtained from a study of T cell repertoires in cytomegalovirus infection. Study-level information: Matching HLA type and CMV infection were both indicated by public TCR beta signatures.

Study-wide results and limits: Dominating the ex vivo response were HLA-C-restricted CMV-specific TCR beta clonotypes.

As for this clonotype: The antigen is not known.

TCRdb independently ran MiXCR on the reads; one entry per CDR3 protein. The table has fewer than 200,000 distinct CDR3 sequences, approximately 15% seen once. V was cut by 5 bases and J by 8 bases, with 15 bases left in between. Germline loops: CDR1 SGHTA, CDR2 FQGTGA. There are 14 residues in the CDR3. This sequence joins TRBV7-3 and TRBJ1-4; D perhaps matches TRBD1 (5 bases). The sequence derives from a human donor in good health (CMV status not recorded). Some clones in this sample may be carry-over from other donors' samples. The sequencing sample was made of PBMCs. The CDR3 sequence: CASSRSSGLEKLFF. The CDR3 nucleotides read TGTGCCAGCAGCCGCTCATCAGGGTTGGAAAAACTGTTTTTT.